This TCR beta chain was observed in a study of CD4 T cells in relation to SARS-CoV-2 and coronaviruses. Overall study: The restricting HLA molecule for shared crossreactive spike epitopes was mapped. Study results and caveats: Crossreactivity was assessed only for spike protein, not other viral proteins. Approximately 65% of donors had memory CD4+ clonotypes crossrecognizing SARS-CoV-2 and common cold coronavirus spike. Crossreactive clones expanded significantly less to SARS-CoV-2 than monoreactive clones.

The unexposed donors gave CD4+ T cells in 2011-2018, prior to COVID-19. Some clones are missing from TCRdb's copy, which holds only in-frame ones; the method was immunoSEQ multiplex PCR. In the table there are about 65,000 clones, 80% to 90% of which are singletons. A word on this clone: As yet, its antigen is unknown.

This receptor was taken from a human donor in good health. Sequencing was performed on memory CD4+ T cells from PBMCs.

The CDR3: CASSLSVDTQYF. Here the CDR3 DNA reads TGCGCCAGCAGCTTATCAGTAGATACGCAGTATTTT. The chain combines TRBV5-1 with TRBJ2-3; D gene unclear. Germline V gene data show CDR1 as SGHRS and CDR2 as YFSETQ. V lost 2 bases and J 5 bases, leaving 6 bases between the germline ends. The CDR3 is 12 residues long.